The rows below give T cell receptor beta chains drawn from one sample of a study of blood T cell repertoires in COVID-19. TCRdb's copy holds only in-frame clones and misses some; the assay was immunoSEQ multiplex PCR. This sample has approximately 170,000 clones, with 89% found just once. The specimen was peripheral blood. The origin of the receptors is a man between 18 and 35 years old who had recovered from COVID-19. CDR3s include the opening cysteine and the closing phenylalanine or tryptophan. Each record gives: J gene, V gene, clone size, D gene, CDR3 protein, CDR3 DNA. The D gene is left open where the match is weak. Where a row states a size, it is once, few, many or the class of an expanded clone; other rows omit it.

>TRBJ2-5|TRBV5-4|once|.
CASSLLAETQYF
TGTGCCAGCAGCTTGCTAGCCGAGACCCAGTACTTC
>TRBJ1-1|TRBV19|.|.
CASSMGGPASEAFF
TGTGCCAGTAGTATGGGGGGACCCGCGAGTGAAGCTTTCTTT
>TRBJ1-2|TRBV7-9|.|TRBD1
CASSLDRVSYGYTF
TGTGCCAGCAGCCTGGACAGGGTTAGTTATGGCTACACCTTC
>TRBJ2-1|TRBV5-1|.|TRBD1
CASSPSGTGAYNEQFF
TGCGCCAGCAGCCCATCCGGGACAGGGGCCTACAATGAGCAGTTCTTC
>TRBJ1-2|TRBV29-1|once|TRBD1
CSVVPQGAPYGYTF
TGCAGCGTTGTACCCCAGGGGGCCCCCTATGGCTACACCTTC
>TRBJ2-7|TRBV12-3/TRBV12-4|once|.
CASSPPQGREQYF
TGTGCCAGCAGTCCCCCGCAGGGGCGCGAGCAGTACTTC
>TRBJ1-1|TRBV13|.|.
CASSLGNLNTEAFF
TGTGCCAGCAGCTTAGGCAACCTAAACACTGAAGCTTTCTTT
>TRBJ1-5|TRBV28|once|.
CAIRTGGYSNQPQHF
TGTGCCATCCGAACCGGCGGATATAGCAATCAGCCCCAGCATTTT
>TRBJ1-5|TRBV19|.|.
CASSKAGFEPQHF
TGTGCCAGTAGTAAAGCAGGGTTCGAGCCCCAGCATTTT
>TRBJ2-1|TRBV2|.|TRBD2
CASSRTSPYNEQFF
TGTGCCAGCAGTCGGACTAGCCCCTACAATGAGCAGTTCTTC
>TRBJ1-6|TRBV7-9|few|.
CASSQGQAGSPLHF
TGTGCCAGCAGCCAGGGACAAGCAGGTTCACCCCTCCACTTT
>TRBJ1-1|TRBV9|.|.
CASSVTALNTEAFF
TGTGCCAGCAGCGTGACAGCCTTGAACACTGAAGCTTTCTTT
>TRBJ2-3|TRBV28|.|TRBD2
CASNTGGGTDTQYF
TGTGCCAGCAACACGGGGGGAGGCACAGATACGCAGTATTTT
>TRBJ2-5|TRBV2|.|.
CASSLEASQETQYF
TGTGCCAGCAGTTTAGAGGCGTCGCAAGAGACCCAGTACTTC
>TRBJ2-4|TRBV14|.|.
CASSQDGRLAKNIQYF
TGTGCCAGCAGCCAAGACGGCAGACTAGCCAAAAACATTCAGTACTTC
>TRBJ1-1|TRBV12-5|.|TRBD1
CASGSTGEYTEAFF
TGTGCTAGTGGTTCCACAGGGGAATACACTGAAGCTTTCTTT
>TRBJ2-3|TRBV6-5|.|TRBD1
CASNDRVTDTQYF
TGTGCCAGCAACGACAGGGTTACAGATACGCAGTATTTT
>TRBJ1-2|TRBV25-1|.|.
CASSDGRGRQLYGYTF
TGTGCCAGCAGTGACGGAAGGGGTCGGCAGCTATATGGCTACACCTTC
>TRBJ2-5|TRBV6-4|.|TRBD1
CASSVPTDREETQYF
TGTGCCAGCAGTGTCCCGACGGACAGGGAAGAGACCCAGTACTTC
>TRBJ2-1|TRBV11-2|.|TRBD2
CASSLGGRASYNEQFF
TGTGCCAGCAGCTTAGGCGGGAGGGCGTCCTACAATGAGCAGTTCTTC
>TRBJ2-1|TRBV10-2|.|.
CASSLGTQGEQFF
TGCGCCAGCAGCCTGGGCACCCAGGGTGAGCAGTTCTTC
>TRBJ2-4|TRBV19|.|TRBD2
CASSLSGADIQYF
TGTGCCAGTAGTCTCAGCGGGGCCGACATTCAGTACTTC
>TRBJ2-2|TRBV18|.|.
CASIIGAGELFF
TGTGCCAGCATTATTGGAGCCGGGGAGCTGTTTTTT
>TRBJ2-3|TRBV27|.|.
CASSSTADTQYF
TGTGCCAGCAGTTCCACAGCAGATACGCAGTATTTT
>TRBJ2-7|TRBV30|.|.
CAWSVRVLPYEQYF
TGTGCCTGGAGTGTCCGTGTCCTCCCCTACGAGCAGTACTTC
>TRBJ2-5|TRBV30|.|.
CAWSTHRESPQETQYF
TGTGCCTGGAGTACTCACAGGGAGAGTCCCCAAGAGACCCAGTACTTC
>TRBJ2-7|TRBV7-2|.|.
CASSLGHIGTEQYF
TGTGCCAGCAGCTTAGGACATATAGGCACCGAGCAGTACTTC
>TRBJ2-4|TRBV10-1|.|.
CASSEGQDLPLAKNIQYF
TGCGCCAGCAGTGAGGGACAAGACCTACCTCTAGCCAAAAACATTCAGTACTTC
>TRBJ1-3|TRBV28|.|TRBD1
CASRGLGTAGNTIYF
TGTGCCAGCAGGGGGCTCGGGACAGCTGGAAACACCATATATTTT
>TRBJ2-1|TRBV28|.|TRBD2
CASSQVSGKGLGDEQFF
TGTGCCAGCAGCCAAGTTAGCGGGAAGGGCCTGGGCGATGAGCAGTTCTTC
>TRBJ1-6|TRBV7-2|few|TRBD1
CASSAPGQGKSPLHF
TGTGCCAGCAGCGCCCCGGGACAGGGAAAATCACCCCTCCACTTT
>TRBJ2-2|TRBV6-4|.|.
CASSSDFTGELFF
TGTGCCAGCAGCTCAGATTTCACCGGGGAGCTGTTTTTT
>TRBJ1-1|TRBV6-2/TRBV6-3|.|TRBD1
CASSSNTRTGGWYTEAFF
TGTGCCAGCAGTTCCAACACCAGGACAGGGGGCTGGTACACTGAAGCTTTCTTT
>TRBJ1-2|TRBV7-2|.|.
CAGGTSPNYGYTF
TGTGCCGGCGGGACTTCTCCCAACTATGGCTACACCTTC
>TRBJ2-1|TRBV28|.|TRBD2
CASGRGGLAGGDEQFF
TGTGCCAGCGGGCGGGGCGGACTAGCGGGAGGCGATGAGCAGTTCTTC
>TRBJ2-3|TRBV5-1|.|TRBD2
CASSLGGLGADTQYF
TGCGCCAGCAGCTTGGGGGGACTAGGGGCAGATACGCAGTATTTT
>TRBJ2-1|TRBV18|.|TRBD2
CASSSSGTNNEQFF
TGTGCCAGCTCTTCTAGCGGGACGAACAATGAGCAGTTCTTC
>TRBJ1-1|TRBV14|.|TRBD1
CASSRQGNTEAFF
TGTGCCAGCAGCCGACAGGGAAACACTGAAGCTTTCTTT
>TRBJ2-3|TRBV5-1|.|.
CASSLGTGGYTDTQYF
TGCGCCAGCAGCTTGGGGACGGGGGGCTACACAGATACGCAGTATTTT
>TRBJ2-4|TRBV20-1|once|.
CSASSRTVLAKNIQYF
TGCAGTGCTAGTTCTCGGACAGTACTAGCCAAAAACATTCAGTACTTC
>TRBJ2-5|TRBV29-1|.|TRBD2
CSAGTSQETQYF
TGCAGCGCAGGGACTAGCCAGGAGACCCAGTACTTC
>TRBJ1-3|TRBV7-2|.|.
CASSLIDSSGNTIYF
TGTGCCAGCAGCCTAATAGACAGCTCTGGAAACACCATATATTTT
>TRBJ2-1|TRBV20-1|.|.
CSARNNEQFF
TGCAGTGCCCGTAACAATGAGCAGTTCTTC
>TRBJ2-1|TRBV6-5|.|.
CASRRRTVNLHEQFF
TGTGCCAGCAGGCGGAGGACCGTGAACCTCCATGAGCAGTTCTTC
>TRBJ2-1|TRBV5-4|.|TRBD2
CASSKTSGSSYNEQFF
TGTGCCAGCAGCAAGACTAGCGGGTCGTCCTACAATGAGCAGTTCTTC
>TRBJ2-3|TRBV6-5|once|.
CASSRRPEGTDTQYF
TGTGCCAGCAGCCGACGACCCGAGGGCACAGATACGCAGTATTTT
>TRBJ1-1|TRBV19|.|.
CASSTPPDLGGNTEAFF
TGTGCCAGTAGTACCCCCCCCGACCTGGGAGGGAACACTGAAGCTTTCTTT
>TRBJ1-4|TRBV2|.|TRBD1
CATHPDRGNEKLFF
TGTGCCACCCACCCGGACAGGGGGAATGAAAAACTGTTTTTT
>TRBJ1-1|TRBV5-1|.|.
CASSLAPGTEAFF
TGCGCCAGCAGCTTGGCCCCAGGTACTGAAGCTTTCTTT
>TRBJ2-1|TRBV28|once|TRBD2
CASSPSAGVFYEQFF
TGTGCCAGCAGTCCCTCAGCGGGAGTCTTTTATGAGCAGTTCTTC
>TRBJ1-3|TRBV7-9|once|.
CASSFQATSSGNTIYF
TGTGCCAGCAGCTTTCAGGCCACGAGCTCTGGAAACACCATATATTTT
>TRBJ2-7|TRBV7-9|.|.
CASSRTYGRGSYEQYF
TGTGCCAGCAGCCGAACCTATGGCCGGGGCTCCTACGAGCAGTACTTC
>TRBJ2-1|TRBV27|once|TRBD2
CASSPYSGSMNEQFF
TGTGCCAGCAGTCCCTATAGCGGGAGTATGAATGAGCAGTTCTTC
>TRBJ2-1|TRBV7-8|.|.
CASRESPANEQFF
TGTGCCAGTCGGGAGTCGCCTGCCAATGAGCAGTTCTTC
>TRBJ1-4|TRBV14|.|.
CASSQGEDVWREKLFF
TGTGCCAGCAGCCAAGGGGAGGATGTCTGGCGAGAAAAACTGTTTTTT
>TRBJ2-1|TRBV15|.|TRBD1
CATSRGGTGYNEQFF
TGTGCCACCAGCAGAGGGGGGACAGGATACAATGAGCAGTTCTTC